The entry below describes one T cell receptor (beta chain). TCRdb reprocessed the 5' RACE reads via MiXCR and lists one record per CDR3 protein. The sample consists of fewer than 700,000 distinct CDR3 sequences, roughly 22% of them appearing once. The source of the sample is a study of T-cell memory formation after mild COVID-19. Trimming took 4 bases from V and 2 from J, leaving 15 bases between them. The CDR3 sequence is 15 residues long. CDR1 is SGHDN, CDR2 FVKESK, per germline. The gene calls are TRBV14 and TRBJ2-7; a weak D match, TRBD2 (5 bases). The sequenced sample consisted of PBMCs or a T cell subset sorted from them (not recorded which). The sequence came from an adult woman who had mild COVID-19 (a few samples of this study predate the infection). Cell type and time point are not known. CDR3 region: CASSPLWGVAYEQYF. In DNA, the CDR3 is TGTGCCAGCAGCCCTTTGTGGGGAGTTGCCTACGAGCAGTACTTC.